In this sample, the clone carrying this TCR beta chain turned up once. Its antigen is undetermined. The CDR3 totals 14 residues. Trimming pared 3 bases from V and 7 bases from J, leaving 18 bases between. The germline V gene has CDR1 GTSNPN and CDR2 SVGIG (reference sequence). A second PCR, run for about 6 to 12 cycles, used a sample-barcoded 5' primer plus a J-beta primer mix. Each CDR3 protein is one row after TCRdb ran MiXCR on the 5' RACE reads. This sample has over 1,500,000 distinct CDR3 sequences, with about two fifths found just once. The sample belongs to a study of blood T cells in healthy people across ages. Study-wide context: There was about one barcoded beta molecule captured by template switching per two T cells.

Each sample yielded at least 6 million isolated PBMCs. The study, taken as a whole, reports: Among long-lived donors, naive CD4+ cells were more numerous and diversity higher than in aged donors.

The TCR was taken from a human donor in good health. Specimen: blood. The V gene is TRBV30, the J gene TRBJ1-1, with D perhaps matching TRBD1 (6 bases). DNA for the CDR3: TGTGCCTGGAGCAAGGGGGGGGCCAACCTTGAAGCTTTCTTT. The encoded protein is CAWSKGGANLEAFF.